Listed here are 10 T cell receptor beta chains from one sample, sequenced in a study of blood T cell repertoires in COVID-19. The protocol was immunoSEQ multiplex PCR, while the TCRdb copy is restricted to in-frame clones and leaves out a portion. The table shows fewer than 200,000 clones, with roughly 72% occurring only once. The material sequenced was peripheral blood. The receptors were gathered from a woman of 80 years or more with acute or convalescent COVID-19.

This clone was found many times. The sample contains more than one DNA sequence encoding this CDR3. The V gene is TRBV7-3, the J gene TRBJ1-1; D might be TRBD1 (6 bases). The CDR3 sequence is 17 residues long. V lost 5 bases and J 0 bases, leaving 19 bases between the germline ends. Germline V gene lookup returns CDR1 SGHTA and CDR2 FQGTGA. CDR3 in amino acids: CASSPKVDSAMNTEAFF. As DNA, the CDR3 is TGTGCCAGCAGCCCAAAAGTGGACAGCGCCATGAACACTGAAGCTTTCTTT. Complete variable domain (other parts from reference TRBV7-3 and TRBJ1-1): GAGVSQTPSNKVTEKGKYVELRCDPISGHTALYWYRQSLGQGPEFLIYFQGTGAADDSGLPNDRFFAVRPEGSVSTLKIQRTERGDSAVYLCASSPKVDSAMNTEAFFGQGTRLTVV.

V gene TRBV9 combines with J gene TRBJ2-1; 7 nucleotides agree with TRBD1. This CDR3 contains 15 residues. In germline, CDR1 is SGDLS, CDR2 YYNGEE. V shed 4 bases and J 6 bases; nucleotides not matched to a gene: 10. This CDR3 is CASSFGTVGRNEQFF. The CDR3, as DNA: TGTGCCAGCAGCTTTGGGACAGTTGGGCGCAATGAGCAGTTCTTC.

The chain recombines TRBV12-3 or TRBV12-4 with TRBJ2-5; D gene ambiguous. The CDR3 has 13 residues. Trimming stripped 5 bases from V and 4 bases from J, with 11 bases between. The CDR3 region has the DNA TGTGCCAGCAGTCCTCGAGGCGTAGAGACCCAGTACTTC. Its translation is CASSPRGVETQYF.

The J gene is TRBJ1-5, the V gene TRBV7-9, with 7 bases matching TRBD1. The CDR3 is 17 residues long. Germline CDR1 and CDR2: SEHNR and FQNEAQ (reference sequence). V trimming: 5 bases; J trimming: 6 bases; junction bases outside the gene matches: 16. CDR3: CASSVDRVGVFSQPQHF. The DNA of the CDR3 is TGTGCCAGCAGCGTCGACAGGGTCGGGGTATTCAGTCAGCCCCAGCATTTT.

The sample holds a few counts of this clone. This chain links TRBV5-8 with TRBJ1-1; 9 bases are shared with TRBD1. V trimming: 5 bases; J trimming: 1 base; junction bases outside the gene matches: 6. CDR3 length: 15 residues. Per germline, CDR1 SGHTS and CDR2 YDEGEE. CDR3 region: CASRQTGGPNTEAFF. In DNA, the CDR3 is TGTGCCAGCAGACAAACAGGGGGCCCGAACACTGAAGCTTTCTTT.

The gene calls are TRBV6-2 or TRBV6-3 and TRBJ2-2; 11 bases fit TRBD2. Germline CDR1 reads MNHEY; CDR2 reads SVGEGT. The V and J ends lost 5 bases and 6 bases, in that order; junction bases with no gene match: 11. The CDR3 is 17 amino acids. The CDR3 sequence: CASSPTSGSRRPGELFF. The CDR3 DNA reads TGTGCCAGCAGTCCCACTAGCGGGAGTCGCCGTCCCGGGGAGCTGTTTTTT.

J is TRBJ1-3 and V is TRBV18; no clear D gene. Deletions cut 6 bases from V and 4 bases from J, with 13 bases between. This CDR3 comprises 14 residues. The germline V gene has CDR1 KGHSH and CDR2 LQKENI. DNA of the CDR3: TGTGCCAGCTCCCAAGGAGACGACGGAAACACCATATATTTT. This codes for CASSQGDDGNTIYF. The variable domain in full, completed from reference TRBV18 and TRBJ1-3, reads NAGVMQNPRHLVRRRGQEARLRCSPMKGHSHVYWYRQLPEEGLKFMVYLQKENIIDESGMPKERFSAEFPKEGPSILRIQQVVRGDSAAYFCASSQGDDGNTIYFGEGSWLTVV.

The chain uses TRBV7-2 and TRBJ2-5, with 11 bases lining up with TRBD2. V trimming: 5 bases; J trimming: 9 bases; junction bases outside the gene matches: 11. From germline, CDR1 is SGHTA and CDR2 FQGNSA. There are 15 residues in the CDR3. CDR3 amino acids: CASSVRGGLAGAQYF. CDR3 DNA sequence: TGTGCCAGCAGCGTCCGGGGTGGACTAGCGGGTGCCCAGTACTTC.

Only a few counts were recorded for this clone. CDR3 residues: CASSAPGVGGTEAFF. CDR3 sequence (DNA): TGCGCCAGCAGTGCCCCTGGAGTGGGGGGAACTGAAGCTTTCTTT. This rearrangement joins TRBV10-2 to TRBJ1-1, with TRBD1 as a possible D gene (5 bases). CDR1 and CDR2 (germline): WSHSY, SAAADI. The length of the CDR3 is 15 residues. V lost 4 bases, J lost 5 bases, and 17 bases lay in between.

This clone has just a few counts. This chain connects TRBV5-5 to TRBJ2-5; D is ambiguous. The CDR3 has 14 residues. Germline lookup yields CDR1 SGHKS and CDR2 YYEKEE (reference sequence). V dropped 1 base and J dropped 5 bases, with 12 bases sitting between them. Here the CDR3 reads CASSLQGVEETQYF. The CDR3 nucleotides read TGTGCCAGCAGCTTGCAAGGAGTTGAGGAGACCCAGTACTTC.